This TCR beta chain is drawn from a study of blood T cell repertoires in COVID-19. The overall study: Whether acute or convalescent, the COVID-19 samples came from the United States, Italy and Spain. T cells, B-cell-depleted T cells, or PBMCs supplied cDNA or gDNA.

Recruits, aged roughly 18 to 90 years, lived in about two dozen US areas. TCRdb's copy holds only in-frame clones and misses some; the assay was immunoSEQ multiplex PCR. The table records approximately 490,000 clones, approximately 86% of them present only once. The sample taken for sequencing was PBMCs or T cells enriched from blood (not recorded which). This receptor was taken from a woman aged 60-75 years who had recovered from COVID-19.

CDR3 sequence: CASSIAAGFNEQFF. CDR3 nucleotides: TGTGCCAGTAGTATAGCGGCAGGTTTCAATGAGCAGTTCTTC. The J gene is TRBJ2-1, the V gene TRBV19; D is unresolved. CDR3 length equals 14 residues. Germline V CDR1 and CDR2: LNHDA, SQIVND (reference sequence). V lost 1 base, J lost 6 bases, and 10 bases lay in between. The variable domain in full, completed from reference TRBV19 and TRBJ2-1, reads DGGITQSPKYLFRKEGQNVTLSCEQNLNHDAMYWYRQDPGQGLRLIYYSQIVNDFQKGDIAEGYSVSREKKESFPLTVTSAQKNPTAFYLCASSIAAGFNEQFFGPGTRLTVL.